The T cell receptor beta chain under discussion was sequenced for a study of blood T cell repertoires in COVID-19. Overall study context: Sites across the United States, Italy and Spain contributed samples from acute and convalescent COVID-19. PBMCs, B-cell-depleted T cells, or T cells provided the cDNA or gDNA that made up the material.

Clones were sequenced by immunoSEQ multiplex PCR, and TCRdb holds only the in-frame ones, with some missing. This table has 200,000 to 250,000 clones, about 90% appearing once. Germline CDR1 is GTSNPN and CDR2 is SVGIG (reference sequence). Germline trimming cut 0 bases from V and 0 bases from J; bases unmatched to any gene: 6. The CDR3 is made up of 17 amino acids. The TCR sequence derives from a woman in her 50s with acute or convalescent COVID-19. The sample comprised peripheral blood. V is TRBV30 and J is TRBJ2-5; 11 bases agree with TRBD2. For the CDR3, the DNA is TGTGCCTGGAGTGTAAGACGGACTAGCGGGTACCAAGAGACCCAGTACTTC. Translated: CAWSVRRTSGYQETQYF.